Sequencing of this TCR beta chain was carried out in a study of blood T cell repertoires in COVID-19. Across the whole study: Acute and convalescent COVID-19 samples came from the United States, Italy and Spain. T cells, B-cell-depleted T cells, or PBMCs supplied cDNA or gDNA.

The CDR3 length is 13 residues. Between the trimmed V and J ends, which lost 3 bases and 9 bases, there was a span of 9 bases. The V gene's germline CDR1 is LGHDT and CDR2 YNNKEL (reference sequence). Original handling: From reference gene primer amplification, estimates of nucleated cell counts were derived. Measured with immunoSEQ multiplex PCR; TCRdb has only the in-frame clones, and not every one. V and J calls and clone size come straight from that table; D and trimming were deduced from the DNA. Among 200,000 or so clones, roughly 85% were seen once, and the ten largest hold over 5%. The receptor was derived from a woman aged 25-40 years with acute or convalescent COVID-19. Sequenced material: peripheral blood. The chain is built from TRBV3-1 (or the pseudogene TRBV3-2) and TRBJ1-6; D unresolved. As DNA, the CDR3 is TGTGCCAGCAGCCAGGTTGTTAGTTCACCCCTCCACTTT. Its protein is CASSQVVSSPLHF.